This TCR beta chain was captured by sequencing in a study of identical twins. General study results and limits: Among beta out-of-frame sequences, excess sharing between twins appeared weaker. Among out-of-frame alpha sequences shared by twins, low generation probability occurred in excess. Memory repertoires lacked the insertion deficit that abundant cord blood beta clonotypes showed.

This clonotype was observed a few times. What it binds is not known. The cDNA had a unique molecular identifier and a template-switch universal primer site. Via MiXCR, TCRdb re-called the 5' RACE reads, giving one row per CDR3 protein. The data show 650,000 to 800,000 distinct CDR3 sequences, 8.5% to 9.5% seen once. The CDR3 is 13 residues long. Germline values: CDR1 SEHNR, CDR2 FQNEAQ (reference sequence). The V end lost 2 bases, the J end lost 1 base, and 5 bases lay between the germline ends. These data also featured in a second study, about yellow fever vaccine responses in identical twins.

This clonotype originated in a woman younger than 35 in good health. Sequencing input: PBMCs. V usage is TRBV7-9 and J usage is TRBJ1-1; D unresolved. CDR3 sequence reads: CASSLITNTEAFF. In nucleotides, the CDR3 is TGTGCCAGCAGCTTAATTACGAACACTGAAGCTTTCTTT.